Listed here is a single T cell receptor (beta chain). The use of a sample-barcoded 5' primer and a J-beta primer mix characterized a second PCR of roughly 6 to 11 cycles. TCRdb reanalysed the 5' RACE reads using MiXCR and keeps one entry per CDR3 protein. The table lists 780,000 or so distinct CDR3 sequences, more than 20% of them singletons. This entry comes from a study of blood T cells in healthy people across ages. This CDR3 is built from 15 residues. Germline trimming cut 5 bases from V and 5 bases from J; bases unmatched to any gene: 7. CDR1 and CDR2 (germline): SGHAT, FQDESV (reference sequence). Another study also made use of these data, one on T cells of mothers and their children. From that report: At approximately 1.4 ug per 15 ul, all of the extracted RNA went into cDNA synthesis. Each mother yielded more than 9 million TCR beta CDR3 reads. Each child yielded around 2.9 million reads.

The chain recombines TRBV11-1 with TRBJ2-3; 10 bases match TRBD1. Sequenced material: blood. The clonotype was recovered from a boy aged 5-17 years in good health. The DNA for the CDR3 is TGTGCCAGCAGCCCGATGGACAGGGGGATAGATACGCAGTATTTT. As protein: CASSPMDRGIDTQYF.